This TCR beta chain was profiled in a study of technical replicates of blood from several donors. Repertoires were generated with immunoSEQ multiplex PCR, while TCRdb's copy carries only in-frame clones and drops some. The sample yields around 72,000 clones, approximately 89% seen once. CDR3 length: 17 residues. The V gene's germline CDR1 is SEHNR and CDR2 FQNEAQ (reference sequence). V lost 1 base and J 0 bases, leaving 14 bases between the germline ends. The TCR originated in a human donor in good health. Some clones in this sample may be carry-over from other donors' samples. The sequenced sample consisted of PBMCs. The V call is TRBV7-9, the J call TRBJ2-3, with TRBD1 as a possible D gene (5 bases). This CDR3 is CASSLVLTVTSTDTQYF. CDR3 DNA: TGTGCCAGCAGCTTAGTTTTGACAGTCACTAGCACAGATACGCAGTATTTT.